This T cell receptor (beta chain) was captured in a study of breast tumors, draining lymph nodes, adjacent tissues. Study results and limitations: Compared with lymph nodes, tumors were less diverse; compared with nontumor tissue, more. Tumor T cell lymph node origin was a supported hypothesis, not proven.

As for this clonotype: Its specificity is unknown. This may be a read error: a much more frequent sequence differs by one nucleotide.

MiXCR, applied by TCRdb to the multiplex PCR reads, yields one record per CDR3 protein. The table lists 130,000 or so distinct CDR3 sequences, 20% to 25% of them singletons. The germline CDR1 and CDR2 sequences are MNHEY and SVGEGT. J was trimmed by 5 bases and V by 6 bases; bases with no gene match: 5. This CDR3 has 14 amino acids. Samples came from axillary lymph nodes draining the breast cancer. The receptor comes from a female donor with breast cancer. Some clones in this sample may be carry-over from other donors' samples. Sequenced material: axillary lymph node tissue. The chain joins TRBV6-2 or TRBV6-3 to TRBJ2-1; 9 nucleotides match TRBD1. The CDR3 loop is CASSWTGVHNEQFF. Written as DNA, the CDR3 is TGTGCCAGCAGCTGGACAGGGGTTCACAATGAGCAGTTCTTC.